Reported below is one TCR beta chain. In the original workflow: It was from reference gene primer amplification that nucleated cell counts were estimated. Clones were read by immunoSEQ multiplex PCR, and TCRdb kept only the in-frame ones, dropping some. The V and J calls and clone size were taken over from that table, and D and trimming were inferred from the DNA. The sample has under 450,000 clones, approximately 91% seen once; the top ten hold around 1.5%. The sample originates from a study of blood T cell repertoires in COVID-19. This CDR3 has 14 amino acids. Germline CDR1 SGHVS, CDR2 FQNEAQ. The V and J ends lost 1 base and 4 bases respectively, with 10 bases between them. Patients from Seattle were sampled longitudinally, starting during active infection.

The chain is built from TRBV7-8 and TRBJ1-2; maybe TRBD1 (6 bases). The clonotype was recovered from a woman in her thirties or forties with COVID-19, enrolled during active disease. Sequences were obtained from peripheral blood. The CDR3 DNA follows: TGTGCCAGCAGCTTAGGGGGGCGGATCTATGGCTACACCTTC. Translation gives CASSLGGRIYGYTF.